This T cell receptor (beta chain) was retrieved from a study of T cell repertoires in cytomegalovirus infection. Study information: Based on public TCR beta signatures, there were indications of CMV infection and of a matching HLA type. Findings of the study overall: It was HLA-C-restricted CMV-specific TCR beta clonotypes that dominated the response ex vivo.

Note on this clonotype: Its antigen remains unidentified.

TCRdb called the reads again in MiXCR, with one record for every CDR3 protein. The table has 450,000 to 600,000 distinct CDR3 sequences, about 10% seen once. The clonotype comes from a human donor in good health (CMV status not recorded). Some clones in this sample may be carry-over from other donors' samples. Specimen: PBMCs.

This CDR3 reads CASSPPGTLDEQFF. The CDR3 coding sequence is TGTGCCAGCAGTCCACCCGGGACTCTCGATGAGCAGTTCTTC. This sequence joins TRBV28 and TRBJ2-1; maybe TRBD2 (6 bases). Germline values: CDR1 MDHEN, CDR2 SYDVKM. V was trimmed by 5 bases and J by 8 bases, leaving 16 bases between them. There are 14 residues in the CDR3.